This TCR beta chain was retrieved from a study of response to subunit inactivated influenza vaccine. Using its own MiXCR run on the RT-PCR reads, TCRdb lists one record per CDR3 protein. The table lists roughly 570,000 distinct CDR3 sequences, approximately 15% of them singletons. V trimming: 0 bases; J trimming: 9 bases; junction bases outside the gene matches: 6. The germline V gene encodes CDR1 SGHRS and CDR2 YFSETQ. This CDR3 is built from 14 residues. This sequence joins TRBV5-1 and TRBJ2-1; 7 positions match TRBD1. The origin of this receptor is a man aged 50-59 years who received an inactivated influenza vaccine. The material sequenced was PBMCs from blood, taken 11 to 12 days after vaccination. The DNA for the CDR3 is TGCGCCAGCAGCTTGGTAGGGGGCAGGGGTGAGCAGTTCTTC. This gives the protein CASSLVGGRGEQFF.